These T cell receptor beta chains were read from a single sample in a study of cytomegalovirus exposure and HLA in healthy donors. Data came from immunoSEQ multiplex PCR; TCRdb stores just in-frame clones and leaves some out. The data show some 240,000 clones, over 80% seen once. The source material was PBMCs. These receptors were collected from a woman under 30 in good health and CMV-seronegative. Both conserved end residues are part of each CDR3. A D gene is named only where the DNA matches it firmly. Part of the rows lack a size; the others show once, few, many or a class for expanded clones.

D	V	size	J	CDR3	DNA
NA	TRBV10-2	few	TRBJ1-3	CASSDGNTIYF	TGCGCCAGCAGTGACGGAAACACCATATATTTT
NA	TRBV18	few	TRBJ1-5	CASSEGLNQPQHF	TGTGCCAGCTCCGAAGGTCTCAATCAGCCCCAGCATTTT
NA	TRBV13	once	TRBJ2-5	CASSLRTEKETQYF	TGTGCCAGCAGCCTCCGGACTGAAAAAGAGACCCAGTACTTC
NA	TRBV13	NA	TRBJ2-2	CASSLGERALTGELFF	TGTGCCAGCAGCTTAGGAGAGAGGGCGTTGACCGGGGAGCTGTTTTTT
NA	TRBV6-6	NA	TRBJ2-1	CASSYRQGYNEQFF	TGTGCCAGCAGTTACCGGCAGGGCTACAATGAGCAGTTCTTC
NA	TRBV2	NA	TRBJ2-7	CASSDQGEQYF	TGTGCCAGCAGTGATCAGGGCGAGCAGTACTTC
NA	TRBV4-2	NA	TRBJ2-7	CASSQDGSRSGEQYF	TGTGCCAGCAGCCAAGATGGCAGTAGAAGCGGCGAGCAGTACTTC
TRBD1	TRBV29-1	NA	TRBJ1-4	CSVQRDSNEKLFF	TGCAGCGTTCAAAGGGACAGTAATGAAAAACTGTTTTTT
NA	TRBV10-2	NA	TRBJ2-7	CASSTGTTYEQYF	TGCGCCAGCAGCACCGGGACCACCTACGAGCAGTACTTC
NA	TRBV7-2	NA	TRBJ1-1	CASSIPGGWTEAFF	TGTGCCAGCAGCATCCCCGGGGGGTGGACTGAAGCTTTCTTT
NA	TRBV12-5	NA	TRBJ2-7	CASGFAGTRYEQYF	TGTGCTAGTGGTTTCGCCGGGACCCGCTACGAGCAGTACTTC
TRBD1	TRBV29-1	NA	TRBJ1-2	CSVQDRGPNYGYTF	TGCAGCGTTCAAGACAGGGGCCCTAACTATGGCTACACCTTC
TRBD1	TRBV5-1	NA	TRBJ2-1	CASSRDRGRHEQFF	TGCGCCAGCAGCAGGGACAGGGGGCGGCATGAGCAGTTCTTC
NA	TRBV6-5	NA	TRBJ2-5	CASSLGGLGETQYF	TGTGCCAGCAGTTTGGGGGGGCTGGGGGAGACCCAGTACTTC
NA	TRBV28	NA	TRBJ1-2	CASRPPLQTLLYGYTF	TGTGCCAGCAGACCTCCTCTGCAGACACTATTGTATGGCTACACCTTC
TRBD1	TRBV20-1	NA	TRBJ2-7	CSATDRVEQYF	TGCAGTGCCACGGACAGGGTCGAGCAGTACTTC
NA	TRBV19	few	TRBJ2-1	CASSQTYNEQFF	TGTGCCAGTAGTCAGACCTACAATGAGCAGTTCTTC
TRBD1	TRBV6-1	NA	TRBJ2-7	CASIPRQGASYEQYF	TGTGCCAGCATCCCTCGACAGGGAGCCTCCTACGAGCAGTACTTC
TRBD1	TRBV6-5	NA	TRBJ1-1	CASSRNRGGTEAFF	TGTGCCAGCAGTCGTAACAGGGGAGGCACTGAAGCTTTCTTT
TRBD1	TRBV27	many	TRBJ1-1	CASSHRGAGGRNTEAFF	TGTGCCAGCAGCCACCGGGGTGCAGGGGGCAGGAACACTGAAGCTTTCTTT
NA	TRBV28	NA	TRBJ1-1	CASSLISGRYSMNTEAFF	TGTGCCAGCAGTTTAATTTCGGGCCGATATTCTATGAACACTGAAGCTTTCTTT
NA	TRBV6-1	NA	TRBJ2-2	CASSDRRIDGELFF	TGTGCCAGCAGTGACCGCCGTATAGACGGGGAGCTGTTTTTT
NA	TRBV28	NA	TRBJ2-4	CASSYRGRGAILAKNIQYF	TGTGCCAGCAGTTACCGGGGCAGGGGTGCTATCTTAGCCAAAAACATTCAGTACTTC
NA	TRBV27	NA	TRBJ1-4	CASLDSPNEKLFF	TGTGCCAGTTTGGACAGCCCAAATGAAAAACTGTTTTTT
TRBD2	TRBV23-1	NA	TRBJ2-1	CASTRGQGTSGGINEQFF	TGCGCCAGCACCCGGGGACAGGGGACTAGCGGGGGGATCAATGAGCAGTTCTTC
NA	TRBV2	NA	TRBJ1-2	CASSREPLGYGYTF	TGTGCCAGCAGCAGGGAGCCCTTAGGTTATGGCTACACCTTC
TRBD1	TRBV7-9	few	TRBJ1-1	CASSLVQGAADAFF	TGTGCCAGCAGCCTCGTGCAGGGGGCCGCGGACGCTTTCTTT
NA	TRBV10-3	NA	TRBJ1-2	CAINLNGVGGYTF	TGTGCCATCAACCTCAACGGGGTGGGTGGCTACACCTTC
TRBD1	TRBV29-1	NA	TRBJ2-7	CSVEETGVEQYF	TGCAGCGTTGAAGAGACAGGGGTCGAGCAGTACTTC
TRBD2	TRBV5-6	NA	TRBJ2-7	CASSSRGLADSPYEQYF	TGTGCCAGCAGCTCGCGGGGACTAGCGGACTCCCCCTACGAGCAGTACTTC
NA	TRBV10-1	NA	TRBJ1-1	CASTRRRGNTEAFF	TGCGCCAGCACCCGGAGGAGGGGGAACACTGAAGCTTTCTTT
NA	TRBV28	NA	TRBJ2-2	CASSPPGPTGELFF	TGTGCCAGCAGCCCACCGGGGCCCACCGGGGAGCTGTTTTTT
NA	TRBV7-9	NA	TRBJ1-1	CASSSQTGVNTEAFF	TGTGCCAGCAGCTCACAGACAGGAGTGAACACTGAAGCTTTCTTT
TRBD1	TRBV30	few	TRBJ1-3	CAWSRGLGGNTIYF	TGTGCCTGGAGTAGGGGGCTAGGTGGAAACACCATATATTTT
TRBD1	TRBV2	NA	TRBJ1-1	CASRSQQGVGVTEAFF	TGTGCCAGCAGGAGCCAACAGGGGGTGGGAGTCACTGAAGCTTTCTTT
NA	TRBV19	NA	TRBJ2-3	CASSIGRNTDTQYF	TGTGCCAGTAGTATAGGCAGGAACACAGATACGCAGTATTTT
TRBD2	TRBV19	NA	TRBJ2-7	CASSIGGLAEGYEQYF	TGTGCCAGTAGTATAGGGGGACTAGCGGAGGGCTACGAGCAGTACTTC
TRBD1	TRBV30	NA	TRBJ1-5	CAWRDRPNQPQHF	TGTGCCTGGAGGGACAGGCCTAATCAGCCCCAGCATTTT
NA	TRBV28	NA	TRBJ2-7	CASSFGRVYEQYF	TGTGCCAGCAGTTTTGGCAGGGTCTACGAGCAGTACTTC
NA	TRBV6-5	once	TRBJ2-1	CASSPSGRLHEQFF	TGTGCCAGCAGCCCGTCCGGGAGATTACATGAGCAGTTCTTC
TRBD1	TRBV6-5	once	TRBJ1-2	CASSSPGQTNYGYTF	TGTGCCAGCAGTTCGCCGGGACAGACTAACTATGGCTACACCTTC
NA	TRBV18	few	TRBJ2-2	CASSRAATGELFF	TGTGCCAGCTCAAGGGCAGCCACCGGGGAGCTGTTTTTT
NA	TRBV20-1	few	TRBJ1-1	CSARRSTEAFF	TGCAGTGCTAGACGGTCCACTGAAGCTTTCTTT
TRBD1	TRBV30	NA	TRBJ1-2	CAWSSGTGIYGYTF	TGTGCCTGGAGTTCGGGGACAGGGATCTATGGCTACACCTTC
NA	TRBV6-5	NA	TRBJ1-5	CASSPTEYQPQHF	TGTGCCAGCAGTCCCACCGAGTATCAGCCCCAGCATTTT
NA	TRBV2	few	TRBJ2-7	CASRPDRYAQYF	TGTGCCAGCAGGCCCGACAGGTACGCGCAGTACTTC
TRBD1	TRBV18	NA	TRBJ2-7	CASSPPSQGAGEQYF	TGTGCCAGCTCACCCCCTTCACAGGGGGCTGGCGAGCAGTACTTC
NA	TRBV21-1	NA	TRBJ2-7	CASSKSEEQYF	TGTGCCAGCAGCAAATCCGAGGAGCAGTACTTC
NA	TRBV5-1	NA	TRBJ1-1	CASSGGQVNTEAFF	TGCGCCAGCAGCGGGGGACAAGTAAACACTGAAGCTTTCTTT
NA	TRBV29-1	NA	TRBJ1-1	CSAHPGQQNTEAFF	TGCAGCGCCCATCCGGGGCAACAAAACACTGAAGCTTTCTTT
NA	TRBV9	NA	TRBJ2-7	CASSVGYEQYF	TGTGCCAGCAGCGTAGGCTACGAGCAGTACTTC
NA	TRBV6-5	NA	TRBJ2-7	CASSRGQEGYEQYF	TGTGCCAGCAGCCGTGGACAGGAGGGCTACGAGCAGTACTTC
NA	TRBV11-2	once	TRBJ1-6	CASSLGGNSYNSPLHF	TGTGCCAGCAGCTTGGGGGGAAACTCCTATAATTCACCCCTCCACTTT
NA	TRBV5-6	NA	TRBJ2-1	CASSLGRSGVGQFF	TGTGCCAGCAGCTTGGGACGGTCCGGAGTTGGGCAGTTCTTC